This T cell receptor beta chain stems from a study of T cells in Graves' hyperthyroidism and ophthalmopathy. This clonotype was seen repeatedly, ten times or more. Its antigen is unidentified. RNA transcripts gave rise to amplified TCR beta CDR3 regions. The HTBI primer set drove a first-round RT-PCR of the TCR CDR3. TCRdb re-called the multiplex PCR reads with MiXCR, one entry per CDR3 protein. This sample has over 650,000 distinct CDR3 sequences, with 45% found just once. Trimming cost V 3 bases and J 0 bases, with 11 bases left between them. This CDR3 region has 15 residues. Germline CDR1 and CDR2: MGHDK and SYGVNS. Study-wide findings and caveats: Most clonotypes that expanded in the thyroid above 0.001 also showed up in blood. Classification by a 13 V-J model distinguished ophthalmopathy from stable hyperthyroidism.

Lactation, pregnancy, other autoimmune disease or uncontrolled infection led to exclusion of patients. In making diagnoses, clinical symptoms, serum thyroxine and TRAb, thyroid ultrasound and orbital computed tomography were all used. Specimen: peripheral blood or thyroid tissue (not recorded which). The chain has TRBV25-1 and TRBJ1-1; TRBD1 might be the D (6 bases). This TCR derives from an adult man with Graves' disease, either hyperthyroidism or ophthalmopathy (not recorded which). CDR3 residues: CASSEMGAMNTEAFF. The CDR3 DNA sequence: TGTGCCAGCAGTGAGATGGGGGCGATGAACACTGAAGCTTTCTTT. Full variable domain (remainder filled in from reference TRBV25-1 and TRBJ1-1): EADIYQTPRYLVIGTGKKITLECSQTMGHDKMYWYQQDPGMELHLIHYSYGVNSTEKGDLSSESTVSRIRTEHFPLTLESARPSHTSQYLCASSEMGAMNTEAFFGQGTRLTVV.